The 30 T cell receptor beta chains presented below share a single source sample, sequenced in a study of blood T cell repertoires in COVID-19. Assay used: immunoSEQ multiplex PCR; TCRdb lists only in-frame clones, some missing. The table includes 70,000 or so clones, 78% detected once. The sample comprised peripheral blood. The receptors come from a human donor in a cohort sampled during active COVID-19.

The chain uses TRBV5-1 and TRBJ1-3; D ambiguous. Germline V gives CDR1 SGHRS, CDR2 YFSETQ. This CDR3 spans 14 amino acids. The V and J ends lost 0 bases and 4 bases respectively, with 8 bases between them. In DNA, the CDR3 is TGCGCCAGCAGCTTGGGTCAGGTCGGAAACACCATATATTTT. As protein: CASSLGQVGNTIYF.

Worth noting for this clone: The identical CDR3 is also encoded by other nucleotide sequences in the sample. This chain uses TRBV7-2 with TRBJ2-7; no definite D call. The CDR3 extends over 12 amino acids. Germline CDR1 is SGHTA and CDR2 is FQGNSA. Trimming cost V 5 bases and J 0 bases, with 5 bases left between them. This CDR3 is CASSRSSYEQYF. As DNA, the CDR3 is TGTGCCAGCAGCCGGAGCTCCTACGAGCAGTACTTC.

This chain joins TRBV3-1 (or the pseudogene TRBV3-2) and TRBJ2-7; 10 nucleotides agree with TRBD2. There are 19 residues in the CDR3. V was pared by 0 bases and J by 4 bases, with 15 bases of the junction left unmatched. Per germline, CDR1 LGHDT and CDR2 YNNKEL (reference sequence). CDR3 amino acids: CASSQDPTGLAETLYEQYF. The CDR3 region has the DNA TGTGCCAGCAGCCAAGACCCAACCGGACTAGCGGAAACACTTTACGAGCAGTACTTC.

The V gene is TRBV10-1, the J gene TRBJ1-6, with 7 positions matching TRBD1. V lost 4 bases and J lost 5; bases outside the gene matches: 2. The germline gives CDR1 WNHNN, CDR2 SYGVQD (reference sequence). This CDR3 has 14 amino acids. The CDR3 loop reads CASSAGQNNSPLHF. CDR3 nucleotide sequence: TGCGCCAGCAGTGCGGGACAGAATAATTCACCCCTCCACTTT.

The chain joins TRBV13 to TRBJ2-2; maybe TRBD1 (6 bases). The CDR3 has 13 amino acids. Trimming pared 5 bases from V and 7 bases from J, leaving 11 bases between. In germline, CDR1 is PRHDT, CDR2 FYEKMQ (reference sequence). CDR3 residues: CASSQTGYGELFF. The CDR3 bases are TGTGCCAGCAGCCAGACAGGATACGGGGAGCTGTTTTTT.

The chain recombines TRBV11-2 with TRBJ1-6; D perhaps matches TRBD1 (6 bases). Per the germline V gene, CDR1 is SGHAT and CDR2 is FQNNGV. Trimming cost V 2 bases and J 5 bases, with 13 bases left between them. This CDR3 comprises 16 residues. For the CDR3, the DNA is TGTGCCAGCAGCTTAAGAGGGGGGAGGGATAATTCACCCCTCCACTTT. As protein: CASSLRGGRDNSPLHF.

The chain is built from TRBV24-1 and TRBJ2-7, with 9 bases fitting TRBD1. J gave up 7 bases and V 3 bases, and 6 bases lay outside the gene matches. The V gene's germline CDR1 is KGHDR and CDR2 SFDVKD. The CDR3 spans 14 residues. CDR3 nucleotide sequence: TGTGCCACCAGTGATGTCGGGACAGGGCAAGAGCAGTACTTC. As protein: CATSDVGTGQEQYF.

The gene calls are TRBV18 and TRBJ2-5; D gene ambiguous. Germline V gene lookup returns CDR1 KGHSH and CDR2 LQKENI. Trimming removed 3 bases from V and 1 base from J, with 12 bases in between. The CDR3 contains 15 residues. In DNA form, the CDR3 reads TGTGCCAGCTCACCGTTTCCCAGCGCCCAAGAGACCCAGTACTTC. This encodes CASSPFPSAQETQYF.

The V call is TRBV29-1, the J call TRBJ1-4; D may be TRBD1 (6 bases). Germline-derived CDR1 and CDR2 are SQVTM and ANQGSEA. The V and J ends lost 6 bases and 6 bases respectively, with 8 bases between them. The CDR3 is made up of 11 amino acids. CDR3 amino acids: CSVKGDEKLFF. CDR3 nucleotides: TGCAGCGTGAAGGGGGATGAAAAACTGTTTTTT. Based on the CDR3 plus reference TRBV29-1 and TRBJ1-4, the full variable domain is SAVISQKPSRDICQRGTSLTIQCQVDSQVTMMFWYRQQPGQSLTLIATANQGSEATYESGFVIDKFPISRPNLTFSTLTVSNMSPEDSSIYLCSVKGDEKLFFGSGTQLSVL.

The V call is TRBV7-2, the J call TRBJ2-7; TRBD1 agrees at 8 bases. From germline, CDR1 is SGHTA and CDR2 FQGNSA. Trimming cost V 1 base and J 6 bases; bases outside gene matches: 8. The CDR3 has 15 residues. The CDR3 spells CASSLDRGMRTEQYF. In nucleotides, the CDR3 is TGTGCCAGCAGCTTAGACAGGGGGATGAGAACCGAGCAGTACTTC.

Within the sample, this clone is large. This chain links TRBV19 with TRBJ1-1, with TRBD1 matching 8 bases. This CDR3 region has 16 residues. Germline CDR1 LNHDA, CDR2 SQIVND (reference sequence). V trimming: 0 bases; J trimming: 0 bases; junction bases outside the gene matches: 3. The CDR3 is CASSIDRDRLNTEAFF. Here the CDR3 DNA reads TGTGCCAGTAGTATAGACCGGGACAGGCTGAACACTGAAGCTTTCTTT. Drawing the rest from reference TRBV19 and TRBJ1-1, the complete variable domain is DGGITQSPKYLFRKEGQNVTLSCEQNLNHDAMYWYRQDPGQGLRLIYYSQIVNDFQKGDIAEGYSVSREKKESFPLTVTSAQKNPTAFYLCASSIDRDRLNTEAFFGQGTRLTVV.

This clone was detected only a few times. The rearrangement links TRBV18 to TRBJ1-1; 7 bases fit TRBD1. Germline loops: CDR1 KGHSH, CDR2 LQKENI. J was trimmed by 1 base and V by 4 bases; bases with no gene match: 6. CDR3 size: 15 residues. The CDR3 spells CASSRQRQGNTEAFF. CDR3 coding DNA: TGTGCCAGCTCACGACAAAGACAGGGGAACACTGAAGCTTTCTTT.

The chain is built from TRBV9 and TRBJ2-7, with TRBD2 matching over 7 bases. V lost 2 bases to trimming and J lost 6 bases; unmatched junction nucleotides: 14. CDR1 is SGDLS and CDR2 is YYNGEE in the germline V gene. CDR3 length: 16 amino acids. CDR3 residues: CASSVDGRGLLPEQYF. The CDR3 DNA reads TGTGCCAGCAGCGTGGATGGGAGGGGACTCCTACCCGAGCAGTACTTC. Variable domain in full (rest from reference TRBV9 and TRBJ2-7): DSGVTQTPKHLITATGQRVTLRCSPRSGDLSVYWYQQSLDQGLQFLIQYYNGEERAKGNILERFSAQQFPDLHSELNLSSLELGDSALYFCASSVDGRGLLPEQYFGPGTRLTVT.

The J gene is TRBJ2-1, the V gene TRBV14, with D hard to call. V lost 1 base and J 8 bases, leaving 6 bases between the germline ends. Looked up from germline, CDR1 is SGHDN and CDR2 is FVKESK. This CDR3 spans 12 amino acids. DNA of the CDR3: TGTGCCAGCAGCCAAGTTGGGCATGAGCAGTTCTTC. As protein: CASSQVGHEQFF.

CDR3 loop: CASSLGRLAEETQYF. The CDR3 coding sequence is TGTGCCAGCAGCTTGGGGAGACTAGCGGAAGAGACCCAGTACTTC. The rearrangement links TRBV7-8 to TRBJ2-5; TRBD2 aligns across 9 bases. This CDR3 has 15 amino acids. With 3 bases clipped from V and 3 bases from J, the junction kept 5 bases outside the gene matches. Germline V gene lookup returns CDR1 SGHVS and CDR2 FQNEAQ. Drawing the rest from reference TRBV7-8 and TRBJ2-5, the complete variable domain is GAGVSQSPRYKVAKRGQDVALRCDPISGHVSLFWYQQALGQGPEFLTYFQNEAQLDKSGLPSDRFFAERPEGSVSTLKIQRTQQEDSAVYLCASSLGRLAEETQYFGPGTRLLVL.

DNA for the CDR3: TGTGCCAGCAGCCCCCAATCGACTAGCGGGCCCAACAATGAGCAGTTCTTC. It translates to CASSPQSTSGPNNEQFF. V gene TRBV3-1 (or the pseudogene TRBV3-2) combines with J gene TRBJ2-1; 10 bases are a match to TRBD2. V lost 4 bases and J lost 5; bases outside the gene matches: 11. CDR1 is LGHDT, CDR2 YNNKEL, per germline (reference sequence). The CDR3 is 17 residues long.

By share, this clone counts as medium-sized. CDR3 sequence reads: CASGSGVHEQYF. CDR3 sequence (DNA): TGTGCCAGCGGGAGTGGGGTCCACGAGCAGTACTTC. The V call is TRBV28, the J call TRBJ2-7, with D maybe TRBD2 (5 bases). The germline V gene encodes CDR1 MDHEN and CDR2 SYDVKM. The V and J ends lost 8 bases and 5 bases respectively, with 13 bases between them. CDR3 length: 12 amino acids.

This clone has more than one count but fewer than ten. The V call is TRBV19, the J call TRBJ2-4, with 8 nucleotides matching TRBD1. CDR1 and CDR2 (germline): LNHDA, SQIVND (reference sequence). CDR3 length: 13 residues. V was pared by 4 bases and J by 8 bases, with 4 bases of the junction left unmatched. The CDR3 protein is CASSTGGGDIQYF. CDR3 DNA sequence: TGTGCCAGTAGTACAGGGGGCGGAGACATTCAGTACTTC.

This clone has only a few counts. This chain links TRBV6-5 with TRBJ1-1; unclear D gene. Trimming cost V 6 bases and J 1 base, with 9 bases left between them. Germline values: CDR1 MNHEY, CDR2 SVGAGI. The CDR3 length is 13 residues. CDR3 sequence: CASRARGNTEAFF. The DNA of the CDR3 is TGTGCCAGCAGAGCCCGGGGGAACACTGAAGCTTTCTTT.

The genes are TRBV28 and TRBJ1-4, with D perhaps matching TRBD1 (6 bases). There are 15 residues in the CDR3. Germline lookup yields CDR1 MDHEN and CDR2 SYDVKM. Trimming took off 5 bases at V and 0 bases at J, with 10 bases between the two ends. The CDR3 sequence is CASSLRTATNEKLFF. CDR3 DNA sequence: TGTGCCAGCAGTCTAAGGACAGCAACTAATGAAAAACTGTTTTTT.

The CDR3 sequence is CASSVGAGVRGELFF. The CDR3 nucleotides read TGTGCCAGCAGCGTCGGAGCGGGAGTTCGCGGGGAGCTGTTTTTT. The chain carries TRBV9 and TRBJ2-2, with 8 bases matching TRBD2. V lost 2 bases to trimming and J lost 7 bases; unmatched junction nucleotides: 7. Germline V gene sequence: CDR1 SGDLS, CDR2 YYNGEE. This CDR3 has 15 amino acids.

This clone came up once. The chain couples TRBV7-8 to TRBJ1-1, with D hard to call. This CDR3 spans 12 amino acids. With 3 bases removed from V and 7 bases from J, the gap between germline ends came to 9 bases. CDR1 is SGHVS and CDR2 is FQNEAQ in the germline V gene. In nucleotides, the CDR3 is TGTGCCAGCAGCTTGGGGAGCGATGAAGCTTTCTTT. As protein: CASSLGSDEAFF.

This clone came up a few times. The CDR3 nucleotides are TGCGCCAGCAGCTCACTGACAGGGGGCTATGGCTACACCTTC. Encoded protein: CASSSLTGGYGYTF. The rearrangement uses TRBV5-1 and TRBJ1-2, with TRBD1 matching over 9 bases. CDR1 is SGHRS and CDR2 is YFSETQ in the germline V gene. V lost 3 bases and J lost 4; bases outside the gene matches: 4. The CDR3 spans 14 residues.

The rearrangement links TRBV18 to TRBJ2-7; TRBD1 matches at 9 bases. Unmatched junction bases numbered 6, after V lost 5 bases and J lost 4 bases. Looked up from germline, CDR1 is KGHSH and CDR2 is LQKENI. This CDR3 spans 14 amino acids. The CDR3 here is CASSFGQGTYEQYF. The CDR3 DNA reads as TGTGCCAGCTCATTCGGACAGGGGACGTACGAGCAGTACTTC. Based on the CDR3 plus reference TRBV18 and TRBJ2-7, the full variable domain is NAGVMQNPRHLVRRRGQEARLRCSPMKGHSHVYWYRQLPEEGLKFMVYLQKENIIDESGMPKERFSAEFPKEGPSILRIQQVVRGDSAAYFCASSFGQGTYEQYFGPGTRLTVT.

The chain links TRBV2 to TRBJ2-5; the D gene is possibly TRBD1 (5 bases). The germline V and J ends were trimmed by 2 bases and 5 bases, with 15 bases remaining between them. CDR3 length equals 15 residues. Looked up from germline, CDR1 is SNHLY and CDR2 is FYNNEI. The CDR3 nucleotides read TGTGCCAGCAGTGAAAGTGTACAGGTCGGGGAGACCCAGTACTTC. Protein product: CASSESVQVGETQYF.

This clone has at least ten counts. The V gene is TRBV5-4, the J gene TRBJ2-2, with TRBD2 matching 11 bases. Germline V CDR1 and CDR2: SGHNT, YYREEE (reference sequence). Unmatched junction bases numbered 4, after V lost 3 bases and J lost 3 bases. There are 16 residues in the CDR3. Written as DNA, the CDR3 is TGTGCCAGCAGCTCTTCTAGCGGGAGGTACACCGGGGAGCTGTTTTTT. Protein sequence: CASSSSSGRYTGELFF.

This clone appeared a single time. The genes are TRBV7-2 and TRBJ2-2; D is perhaps TRBD1 (6 bases). The CDR3 is 15 amino acids. The germline gives CDR1 SGHTA, CDR2 FQGNSA. The V gene lost 5 bases and the J gene lost 6 bases, with 16 bases spanning the gap. CDR3 sequence (DNA): TGTGCCAGCAGCCTGCCCGGACAGTTAGCCGGGGAGCTGTTTTTT. Its protein product is CASSLPGQLAGELFF.

This rearrangement joins TRBV5-4 to TRBJ2-3; 14 nucleotides agree with TRBD2. This CDR3 has 19 amino acids. V lost 0 bases to trimming and J lost 5 bases; unmatched junction nucleotides: 11. Germline assignment: CDR1 SGHNT and CDR2 YYREEE (reference sequence). The CDR3, as DNA: TGTGCCAGCAGCTTGGACTACCCGGGACTAGCGGGAGAACGAGATACGCAGTATTTT. Protein: CASSLDYPGLAGERDTQYF.

The V and J genes are TRBV7-7 and TRBJ2-3; a weak D match, TRBD2 (5 bases). The V end lost 2 bases, the J end lost 5 bases, and 23 bases lay between the germline ends. CDR1 and CDR2 (germline): SSHAT, FNYEAQ (reference sequence). The CDR3 spans 18 residues. The CDR3 loop reads CASSLSVSGLAGRDTQYF. In DNA, the CDR3 is TGTGCCAGCAGCTTAAGCGTGAGCGGCCTAGCTGGAAGAGATACGCAGTATTTT.

The rearrangement uses TRBV21-1 and TRBJ2-6; TRBD2, the table's D call, was not compared with the DNA. TRBV21-1 is a pseudogene. The CDR3 is 19 amino acids. The DNA for the CDR3 is TGTGCCAGCAGCAAAGAGGTGAGGAAAAAGAGGTCTGGGGCCAACGTCCTGACTTTC. Its translation: CASSKEVRKKRSGANVLTF.